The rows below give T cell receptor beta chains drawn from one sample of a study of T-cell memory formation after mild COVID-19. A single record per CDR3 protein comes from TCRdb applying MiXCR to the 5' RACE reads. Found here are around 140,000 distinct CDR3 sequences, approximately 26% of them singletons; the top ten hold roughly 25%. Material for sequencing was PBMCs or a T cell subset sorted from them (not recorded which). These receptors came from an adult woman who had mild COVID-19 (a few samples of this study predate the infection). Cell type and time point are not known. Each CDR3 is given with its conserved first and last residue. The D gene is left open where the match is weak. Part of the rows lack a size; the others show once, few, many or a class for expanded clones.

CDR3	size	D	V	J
CASSFGGVTSTDTQYF	.	.	TRBV12-3/TRBV12-4	TRBJ2-3
CASSIDRGRNTQYF	many	TRBD1	TRBV7-9	TRBJ2-3
CASREGGGPQHF	.	.	TRBV7-9	TRBJ1-5
CASRDSATLLNTEAFF	.	TRBD1	TRBV6-5	TRBJ1-1
CASSLNSDVDYEQYF	few	.	TRBV9	TRBJ2-7
CASSLRPRGDRFKYGYTF	few	TRBD1	TRBV12-3/TRBV12-4	TRBJ1-2
CASSSGGAPWNYGYTF	.	.	TRBV7-6	TRBJ1-2
CASSSGTGATDTQYF	.	TRBD1	TRBV27	TRBJ2-3
CASSLFSGRSYEQYF	.	TRBD2	TRBV7-6	TRBJ2-7
CASSYPTSGSHEQYF	.	TRBD2	TRBV13	TRBJ2-7
CASRSYNEQFF	many	.	TRBV7-6	TRBJ2-1
CASSQDVVGGANNEQFF	few	TRBD1	TRBV4-1	TRBJ2-1